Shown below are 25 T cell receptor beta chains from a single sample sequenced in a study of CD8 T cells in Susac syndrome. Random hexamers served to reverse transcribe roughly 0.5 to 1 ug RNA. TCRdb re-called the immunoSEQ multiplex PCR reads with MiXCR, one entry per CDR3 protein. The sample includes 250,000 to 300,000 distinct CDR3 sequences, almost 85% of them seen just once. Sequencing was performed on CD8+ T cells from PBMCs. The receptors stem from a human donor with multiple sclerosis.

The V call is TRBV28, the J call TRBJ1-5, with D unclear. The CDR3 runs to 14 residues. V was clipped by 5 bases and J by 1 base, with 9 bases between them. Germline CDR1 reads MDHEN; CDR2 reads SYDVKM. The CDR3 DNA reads TGTGCCAGCAGTCACGGGAGCAGCAATCAGCCCCAGCATTTT. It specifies CASSHGSSNQPQHF.

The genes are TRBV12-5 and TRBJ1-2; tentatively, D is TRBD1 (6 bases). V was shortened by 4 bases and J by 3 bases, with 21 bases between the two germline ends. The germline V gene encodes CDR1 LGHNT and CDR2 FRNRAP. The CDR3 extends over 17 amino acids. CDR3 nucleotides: TGTGCTAGTGGTTCCACCTCCCCCGCAGGGGCATACTATGGCTACACCTTC. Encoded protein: CASGSTSPAGAYYGYTF.

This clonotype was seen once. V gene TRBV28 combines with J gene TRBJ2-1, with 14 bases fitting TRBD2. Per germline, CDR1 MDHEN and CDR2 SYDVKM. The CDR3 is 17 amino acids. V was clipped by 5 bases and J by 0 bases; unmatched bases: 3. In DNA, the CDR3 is TGTGCCAGCAGTAGGACTAGCGGGGGGAGCTCCTACAATGAGCAGTTCTTC. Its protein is CASSRTSGGSSYNEQFF.

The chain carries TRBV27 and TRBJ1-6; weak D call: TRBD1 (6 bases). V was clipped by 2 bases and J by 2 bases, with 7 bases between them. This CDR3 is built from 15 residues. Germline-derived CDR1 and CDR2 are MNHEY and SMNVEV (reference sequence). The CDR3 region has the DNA TGTGCCAGCAGTTTAGCAGGGGCCTATAATTCACCCCTCCACTTT. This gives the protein CASSLAGAYNSPLHF.

The CDR3 DNA reads TGCAGTGCTAGAGATCTGGACAGGGCCGTAGGGCCCCAGCATTTT. Encoded protein: CSARDLDRAVGPQHF. The rearrangement joins TRBV20-1 to TRBJ1-5, with 8 bases fitting TRBD1. Germline CDR1 is DFQATT and CDR2 is SNEGSKA (reference sequence). This CDR3 has 15 residues. Trimming removed 0 bases from V and 9 bases from J; junction bases left unmatched: 10.

CDR3 sequence: CAISESALSSYNEQFF. In nucleotides, the CDR3 is TGTGCCATCAGTGAGTCAGCGTTAAGCTCCTACAATGAGCAGTTCTTC. The chain is built from TRBV10-3 and TRBJ2-1, with unresolved D. The CDR3 runs 16 residues. In germline, CDR1 is ENHRY, CDR2 SYGVKD. The ends were cut back, 0 bases at V and 0 bases at J, with 9 bases in the middle.

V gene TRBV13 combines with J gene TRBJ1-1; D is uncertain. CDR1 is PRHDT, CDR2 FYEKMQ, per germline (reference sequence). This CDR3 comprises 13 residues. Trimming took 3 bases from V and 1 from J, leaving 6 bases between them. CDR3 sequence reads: CASSFPENTEAFF. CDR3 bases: TGTGCCAGCAGCTTCCCAGAGAACACTGAAGCTTTCTTT. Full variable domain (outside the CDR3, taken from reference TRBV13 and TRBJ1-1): AAGVIQSPRHLIKEKRETATLKCYPIPRHDTVYWYQQGPGQDPQFLISFYEKMQSDKGSIPDRFSAQQFSDYHSELNMSSLELGDSALYFCASSFPENTEAFFGQGTRLTVV.

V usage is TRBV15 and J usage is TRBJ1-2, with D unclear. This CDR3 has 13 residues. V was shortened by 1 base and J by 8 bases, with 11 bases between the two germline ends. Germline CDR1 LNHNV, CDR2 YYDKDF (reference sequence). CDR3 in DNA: TGTGCCACCAGCAGAGTGCATTCCCAAGGCTACACCTTC. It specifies CATSRVHSQGYTF.

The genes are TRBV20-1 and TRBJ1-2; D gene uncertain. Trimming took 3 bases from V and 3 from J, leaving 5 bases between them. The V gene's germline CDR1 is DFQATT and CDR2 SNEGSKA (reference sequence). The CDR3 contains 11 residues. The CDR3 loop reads CSASGDYGYTF. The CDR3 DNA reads TGCAGTGCTAGCGGGGACTATGGCTACACCTTC.

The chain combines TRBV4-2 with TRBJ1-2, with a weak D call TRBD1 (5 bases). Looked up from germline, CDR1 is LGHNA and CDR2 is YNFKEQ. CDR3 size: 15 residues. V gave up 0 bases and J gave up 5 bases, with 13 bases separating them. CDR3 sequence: CASSQDLGVLYGYTF. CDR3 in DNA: TGTGCCAGCAGCCAAGATCTGGGGGTACTTTATGGCTACACCTTC.

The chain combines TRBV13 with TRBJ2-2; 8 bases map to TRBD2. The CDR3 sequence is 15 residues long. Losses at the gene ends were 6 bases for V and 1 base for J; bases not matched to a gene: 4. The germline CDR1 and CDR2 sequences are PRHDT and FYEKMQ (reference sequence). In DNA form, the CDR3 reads TGTGCCAGCAGTCCCAGCGGGGGGAACACCGGGGAGCTGTTTTTT. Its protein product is CASSPSGGNTGELFF.

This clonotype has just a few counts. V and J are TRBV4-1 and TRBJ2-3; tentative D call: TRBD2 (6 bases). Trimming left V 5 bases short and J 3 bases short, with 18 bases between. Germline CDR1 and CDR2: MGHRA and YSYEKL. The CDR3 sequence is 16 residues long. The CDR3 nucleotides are TGCGCCAGCAGCGAGGCGGAAGCGGGCCGAACAGATACGCAGTATTTT. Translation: CASSEAEAGRTDTQYF.

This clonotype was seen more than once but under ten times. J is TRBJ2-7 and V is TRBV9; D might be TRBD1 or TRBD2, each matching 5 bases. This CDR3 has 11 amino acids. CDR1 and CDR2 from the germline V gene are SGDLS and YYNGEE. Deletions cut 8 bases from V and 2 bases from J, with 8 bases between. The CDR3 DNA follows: TGTGCCAGTGGGGACGCCTACGAGCAGTACTTC. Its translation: CASGDAYEQYF.

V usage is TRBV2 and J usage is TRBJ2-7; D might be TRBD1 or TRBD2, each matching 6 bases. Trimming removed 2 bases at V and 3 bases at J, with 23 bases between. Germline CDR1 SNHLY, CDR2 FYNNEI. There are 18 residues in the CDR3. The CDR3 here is CASSERGVGEQPLYEQYF. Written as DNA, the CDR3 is TGTGCCAGCAGTGAAAGGGGGGTCGGGGAACAGCCCCTCTACGAGCAGTACTTC.

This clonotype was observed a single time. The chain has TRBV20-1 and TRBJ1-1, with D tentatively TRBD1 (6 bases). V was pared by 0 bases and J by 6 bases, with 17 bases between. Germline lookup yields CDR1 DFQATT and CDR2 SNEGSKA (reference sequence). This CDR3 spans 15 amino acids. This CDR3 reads CSARDIGGPTAEAFF. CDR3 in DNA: TGCAGTGCTAGAGATATAGGGGGACCTACGGCTGAAGCTTTCTTT.

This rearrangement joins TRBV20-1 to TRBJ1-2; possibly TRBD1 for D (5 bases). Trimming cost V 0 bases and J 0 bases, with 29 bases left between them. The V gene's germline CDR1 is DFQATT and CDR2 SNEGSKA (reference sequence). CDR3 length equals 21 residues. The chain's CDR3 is CSARDQVNRDLLLAANYGYTF. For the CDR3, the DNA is TGCAGTGCTAGAGATCAGGTTAATAGGGACCTCCTACTTGCGGCTAACTATGGCTACACCTTC.

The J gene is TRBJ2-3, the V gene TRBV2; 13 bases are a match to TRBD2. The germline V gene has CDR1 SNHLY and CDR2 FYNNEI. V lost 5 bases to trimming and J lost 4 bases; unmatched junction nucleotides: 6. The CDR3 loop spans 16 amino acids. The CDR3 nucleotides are TGTGCCAGCAGTTTCGGACTAGCGGGAGAATCAGATACGCAGTATTTT. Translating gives CASSFGLAGESDTQYF.

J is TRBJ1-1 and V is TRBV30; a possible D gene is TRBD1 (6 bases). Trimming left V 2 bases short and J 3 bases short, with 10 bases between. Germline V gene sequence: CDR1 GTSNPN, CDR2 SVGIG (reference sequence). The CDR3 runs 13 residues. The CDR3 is CAWSTGQDTEAFF. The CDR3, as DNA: TGTGCCTGGAGTACGGGACAAGACACTGAAGCTTTCTTT.

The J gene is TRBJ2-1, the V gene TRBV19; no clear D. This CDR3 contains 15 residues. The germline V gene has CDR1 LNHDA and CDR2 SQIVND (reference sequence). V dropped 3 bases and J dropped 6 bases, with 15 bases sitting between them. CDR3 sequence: CASSISAPGPNEQFF. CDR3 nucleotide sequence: TGTGCCAGTAGTATCTCGGCTCCCGGACCCAATGAGCAGTTCTTC. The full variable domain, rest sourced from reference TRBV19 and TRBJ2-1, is DGGITQSPKYLFRKEGQNVTLSCEQNLNHDAMYWYRQDPGQGLRLIYYSQIVNDFQKGDIAEGYSVSREKKESFPLTVTSAQKNPTAFYLCASSISAPGPNEQFFGPGTRLTVL.

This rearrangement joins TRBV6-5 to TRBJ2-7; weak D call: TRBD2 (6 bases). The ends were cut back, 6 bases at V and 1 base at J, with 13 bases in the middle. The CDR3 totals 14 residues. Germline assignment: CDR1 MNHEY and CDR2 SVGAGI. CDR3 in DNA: TGTGCCAGCAGCCCTAGCGAGGGATCCTACGAGCAGTACTTC. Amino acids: CASSPSEGSYEQYF.

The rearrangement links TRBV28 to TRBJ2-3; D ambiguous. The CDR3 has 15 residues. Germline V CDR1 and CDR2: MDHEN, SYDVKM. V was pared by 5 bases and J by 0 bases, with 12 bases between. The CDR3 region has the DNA TGTGCCAGCAGTCTCGACGCCCCTAGCACAGATACGCAGTATTTT. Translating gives CASSLDAPSTDTQYF.

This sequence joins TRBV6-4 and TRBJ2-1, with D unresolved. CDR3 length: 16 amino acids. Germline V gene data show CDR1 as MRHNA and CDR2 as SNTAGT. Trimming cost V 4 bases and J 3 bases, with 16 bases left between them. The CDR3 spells CASSANSPGDYNEQFF. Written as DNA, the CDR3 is TGTGCCAGCAGTGCAAACTCTCCCGGAGACTACAATGAGCAGTTCTTC.

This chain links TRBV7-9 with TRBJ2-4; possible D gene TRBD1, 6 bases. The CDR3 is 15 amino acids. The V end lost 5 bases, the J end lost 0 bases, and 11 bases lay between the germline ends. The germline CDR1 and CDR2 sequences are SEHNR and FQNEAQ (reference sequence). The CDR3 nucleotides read TGTGCCAGCAGCCGGACAGCCCTAGCCAAAAACATTCAGTACTTC. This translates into CASSRTALAKNIQYF.

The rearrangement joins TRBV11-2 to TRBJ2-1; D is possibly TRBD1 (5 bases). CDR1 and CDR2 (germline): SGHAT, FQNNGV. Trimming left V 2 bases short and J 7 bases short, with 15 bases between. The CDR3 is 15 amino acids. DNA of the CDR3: TGTGCCAGCAGCTTACTTACGGGCAGGGCGAATGAGCAGTTCTTC. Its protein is CASSLLTGRANEQFF.

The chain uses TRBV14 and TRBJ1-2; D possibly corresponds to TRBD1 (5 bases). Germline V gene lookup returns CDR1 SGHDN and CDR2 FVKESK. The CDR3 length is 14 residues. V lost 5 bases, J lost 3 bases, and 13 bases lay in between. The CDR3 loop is CASSEGMGDYGYTF. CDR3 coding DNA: TGTGCCAGCAGCGAAGGGATGGGGGACTATGGCTACACCTTC.